This T cell receptor beta chain stems from a study of blood T cell repertoires in COVID-19. The CDR3 extends over 15 amino acids. V was trimmed by 0 bases and J by 5 bases, leaving 12 bases between them. Germline V CDR1 and CDR2: SGHRS, YFSETQ. Clones were sequenced by immunoSEQ multiplex PCR, and TCRdb holds only the in-frame ones, with some missing. The sample has nearly 350,000 clones; about 93% are singletons. Sequenced input: peripheral blood. The chain is built from TRBV5-1 and TRBJ2-1; D is possibly TRBD2 (5 bases). This sequence originates from a young woman who had recovered from COVID-19. The CDR3 DNA reads TGCGCCAGCAGCTTGGCCAAAGGACTTGACAATGAGCAGTTCTTC. Its protein product is CASSLAKGLDNEQFF.